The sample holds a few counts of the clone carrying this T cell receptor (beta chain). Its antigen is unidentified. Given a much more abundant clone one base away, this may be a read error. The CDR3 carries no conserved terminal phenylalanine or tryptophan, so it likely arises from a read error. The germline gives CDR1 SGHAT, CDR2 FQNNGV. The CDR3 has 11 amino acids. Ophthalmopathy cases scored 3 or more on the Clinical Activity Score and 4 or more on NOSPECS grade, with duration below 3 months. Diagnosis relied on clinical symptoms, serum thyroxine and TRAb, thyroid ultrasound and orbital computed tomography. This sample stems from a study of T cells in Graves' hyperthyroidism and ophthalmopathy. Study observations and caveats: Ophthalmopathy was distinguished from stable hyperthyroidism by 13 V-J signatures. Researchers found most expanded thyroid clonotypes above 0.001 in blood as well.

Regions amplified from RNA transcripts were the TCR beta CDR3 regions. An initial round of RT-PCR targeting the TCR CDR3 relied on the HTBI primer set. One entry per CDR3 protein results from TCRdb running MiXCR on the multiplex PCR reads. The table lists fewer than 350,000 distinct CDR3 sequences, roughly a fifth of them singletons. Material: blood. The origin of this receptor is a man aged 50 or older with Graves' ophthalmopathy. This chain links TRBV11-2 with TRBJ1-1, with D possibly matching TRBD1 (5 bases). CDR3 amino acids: CASSLDRTAFL. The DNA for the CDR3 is TGTGCCAGCAGCCTAGACAGAACGGCTTTCCTT.